A selection of T cell receptor beta chains follows, all from one sample in a study of blood T cells in healthy people across ages. TCRdb re-called the 5' RACE reads with MiXCR, one entry per CDR3 protein. The sample holds fewer than 800,000 distinct CDR3 sequences; just under 25% are singletons and the top ten take just under 9.5%. This same sample was also taken into another study, of T cells of mothers and their children.

The material sequenced was blood. The receptor source for this set is a boy aged 5-17 years in good health. CDR3s include the opening cysteine and the closing phenylalanine or tryptophan. The D gene is left open where the match is weak. Not all rows give a size; the values are once, few, many and, for expanded clones, a class.

cdr3_length clone_size j_call d_call v_call cdr3_aa cdr3_nt
13 many TRBJ2-3 - TRBV12-3/TRBV12-4 CASRHEQTDTQYF TGTGCCAGCAGACACGAACAGACAGATACGCAGTATTTT
13 - TRBJ1-2 TRBD1 TRBV7-6 CASSFTDRDGYTF TGTGCCAGCAGCTTCACCGACAGGGATGGCTACACCTTC
15 few TRBJ1-6 - TRBV6-5 CASSYSNNVGSPLHF TGTGCCAGCAGTTACTCGAATAATGTCGGATCACCCCTCCACTTT
14 - TRBJ2-7 TRBD1 TRBV12-3/TRBV12-4 CASTLTGGTYEQYF TGTGCCAGCACTTTGACAGGGGGTACCTACGAGCAGTACTTC
12 many TRBJ2-3 - TRBV2 CASSESTDTQYF TGTGCCAGCAGTGAGAGCACAGATACGCAGTATTTT
17 - TRBJ2-5 TRBD2 TRBV20-1 CSARDGVAGGPQETQYF TGCAGTGCTAGAGATGGGGTCGCGGGAGGGCCCCAAGAGACCCAGTACTTC
14 few TRBJ1-1 - TRBV19 CASSILGRHTEAFF TGTGCCAGTAGTATACTGGGGAGGCACACTGAAGCTTTCTTT
14 few TRBJ2-3 TRBD2 TRBV12-3/TRBV12-4 CASSHSGSADTQYF TGTGCCAGCAGCCATAGCGGGAGCGCAGATACGCAGTATTTT
15 few TRBJ2-1 - TRBV20-1 CSASRLQGLSNEQFF TGCAGTGCTAGTCGCCTACAGGGTCTCAGCAATGAGCAGTTCTTC
22 - TRBJ2-1 TRBD2 TRBV28 CASSLSTLFPREGRYSYNEQFF TGTGCCAGCAGTTTAAGTACCCTATTTCCGCGGGAGGGCCGCTACTCCTACAATGAGCAGTTCTTC
17 - TRBJ2-1 - TRBV7-9 CASSLLFRGSSYNEQFF TGTGCCAGCAGCTTATTGTTTCGGGGGAGCTCCTACAATGAGCAGTTCTTC
16 - TRBJ2-1 TRBD2 TRBV15 CATSRDSLAGDNEQFF TGTGCCACCAGCAGAGATAGCCTAGCGGGGGACAATGAGCAGTTCTTC
16 few TRBJ1-6 - TRBV2 CASRGGHSGGNSPLHF TGTGCCAGCAGGGGGGGGCATTCAGGTGGTAATTCACCCCTCCACTTT
13 - TRBJ2-5 - TRBV11-1 CASSLELGETQYF TGTGCCAGCAGCTTAGAATTGGGGGAGACCCAGTACTTC
14 - TRBJ2-5 - TRBV12-3/TRBV12-4 CASRAAGRQETQYF TGTGCCAGCCGGGCGGCAGGACGTCAAGAGACCCAGTACTTC
16 few TRBJ1-4 - TRBV4-1 CASTRLLGGANEKLFF TGCGCCAGCACCCGACTTCTCGGGGGCGCGAATGAAAAACTGTTTTTT
15 few TRBJ1-1 - TRBV12-3/TRBV12-4 CASSSSGDLNTEAFF TGTGCCAGCAGCTCCTCCGGGGACTTGAACACTGAAGCTTTCTTT
14 - TRBJ2-1 - TRBV29-1 CSALRGEDTDEQFF TGCAGCGCCCTAAGGGGAGAAGACACGGATGAGCAGTTCTTC
16 - TRBJ2-5 TRBD1 TRBV20-1 CSARFGRDSPKETQYF TGCAGTGCTAGATTTGGCCGGGACAGTCCTAAAGAGACCCAGTACTTC
16 few TRBJ2-7 - TRBV7-8 CASSLAFGGGGYEQYF TGTGCCAGCAGCTTAGCGTTTGGGGGGGGCGGATACGAGCAGTACTTC
11 few TRBJ2-2 - TRBV24-1 CASEGTGELFF TGTGCCTCGGAGGGAACCGGGGAGCTGTTTTTT
14 few TRBJ2-5 TRBD1 TRBV5-1 CASSGGQGDETQYF TGCGCCAGCAGCGGGGGACAGGGTGACGAGACCCAGTACTTC
16 few TRBJ2-5 - TRBV20-1 CSARPMVPGPQETQYF TGCAGTGCTAGGCCTATGGTTCCGGGGCCACAAGAGACCCAGTACTTC
17 few TRBJ2-7 - TRBV6-1 CAAIPTGIVLGPYEQYF TGTGCCGCCATCCCTACCGGCATCGTACTGGGCCCCTACGAGCAGTACTTC
15 - TRBJ2-1 TRBD2 TRBV5-1 CATNPSGGSYNEQFF TGCGCCACCAATCCATCGGGGGGATCCTACAATGAGCAGTTCTTC
16 few TRBJ1-5 - TRBV19 CASSWGTGGSNQPQHF TGTGCCAGTAGTTGGGGGACCGGGGGTAGCAATCAGCCCCAGCATTTT
13 few TRBJ1-3 TRBD1 TRBV12-3/TRBV12-4 CASSYRGGNTIYF TGTGCCAGCAGTTACAGGGGTGGAAACACCATATATTTT
14 - TRBJ2-7 - TRBV5-6 CASSRLSQTYEQYF TGTGCCAGCAGCAGACTAAGCCAAACCTACGAGCAGTACTTC
16 many TRBJ2-7 - TRBV4-1 CASSQESLGRSYEQYF TGCGCCAGCAGCCAAGAGTCTCTAGGTCGCTCCTACGAGCAGTACTTC
12 - TRBJ1-1 - TRBV20-1 CSARELNTEAFF TGCAGTGCTAGAGAGTTGAACACTGAAGCTTTCTTT
14 - TRBJ2-7 TRBD2 TRBV28 CASTLAGGIYEQYF TGTGCCAGCACATTAGCGGGGGGCATCTACGAGCAGTACTTC